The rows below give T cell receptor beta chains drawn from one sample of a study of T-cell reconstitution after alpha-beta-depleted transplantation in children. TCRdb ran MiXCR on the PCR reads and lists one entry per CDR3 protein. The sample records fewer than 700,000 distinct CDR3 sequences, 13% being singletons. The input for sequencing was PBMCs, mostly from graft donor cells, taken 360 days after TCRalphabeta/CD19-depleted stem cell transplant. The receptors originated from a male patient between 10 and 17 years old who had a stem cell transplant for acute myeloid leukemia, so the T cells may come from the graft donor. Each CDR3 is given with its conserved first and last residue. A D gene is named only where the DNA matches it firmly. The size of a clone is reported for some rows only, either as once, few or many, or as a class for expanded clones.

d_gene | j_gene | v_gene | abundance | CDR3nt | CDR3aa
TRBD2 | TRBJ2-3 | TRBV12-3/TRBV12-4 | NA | TGTGCCAGCATCCGACTAGCGGGAGCCCGAGATACGCAGTATTTT | CASIRLAGARDTQYF
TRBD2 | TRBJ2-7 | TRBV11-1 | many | TGTGCCAGCAACGACGTAGCGGGCTCCCCTGACCGGAGTTACGAGCAGTACTTC | CASNDVAGSPDRSYEQYF
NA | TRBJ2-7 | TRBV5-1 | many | TGCGCCAGGGAACAGGGAAACTACTACGAGCAGTACTTC | CAREQGNYYEQYF
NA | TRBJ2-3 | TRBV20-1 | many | TGCAGTGCTAGTAACGCCATTTCTAGCACAGATACGCAGTATTTT | CSASNAISSTDTQYF
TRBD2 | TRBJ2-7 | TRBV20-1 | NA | TGCAGTGCTGAGACTAGCGGGAGGATGTACGAGCAGTACTTC | CSAETSGRMYEQYF
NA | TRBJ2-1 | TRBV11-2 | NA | TGTGCCAGCAGCTCCCTTCGGGGGCGCAATGAGCAGTTCTTC | CASSSLRGRNEQFF
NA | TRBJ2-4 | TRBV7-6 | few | TGTGCCAGCAGCCCATCGGGACATCCCTGGGACAAAAACATTCAGTACTTC | CASSPSGHPWDKNIQYF
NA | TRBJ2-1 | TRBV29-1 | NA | TGCAGCGCCCGGAAAGTTACAGATGAGCAGTTCTTC | CSARKVTDEQFF
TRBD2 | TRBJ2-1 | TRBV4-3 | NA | TGCGCCAGCAGCCCGGCCCCGACTAGCGGAGATTACAATGAGCAGTTCTTC | CASSPAPTSGDYNEQFF
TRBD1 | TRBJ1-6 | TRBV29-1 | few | TGCAGCTTCCAGACAGGGGAGAGGAATTCACCCCTCCACTTT | CSFQTGERNSPLHF
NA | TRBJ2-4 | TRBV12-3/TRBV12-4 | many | TGTGCCAGCAATATTGGAAACATTCAGTACTTC | CASNIGNIQYF
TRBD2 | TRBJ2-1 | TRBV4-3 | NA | TGCGCCAGCAGCCAGACTAGCGGGATGGGCAATGAGCAGTTCTTC | CASSQTSGMGNEQFF
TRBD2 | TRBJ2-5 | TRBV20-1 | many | TGCAGTGCTAGGCACAGCGGGAGTTTGGAGACCCAGTACTTC | CSARHSGSLETQYF
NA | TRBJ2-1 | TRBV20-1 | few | TGCAGTCCAAATGCGCACCAGGGCGCCTACAATGAGCAGTTCTTC | CSPNAHQGAYNEQFF
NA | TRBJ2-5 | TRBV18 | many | TGTGCCAGCACTGCTAAACAGGGCCCCCAAGAGACCCAGTACTTC | CASTAKQGPQETQYF
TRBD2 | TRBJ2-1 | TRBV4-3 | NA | TGCGCCAGCAGCCAACTACTAGCGGGTGGAAGCTCCTACAATGAGCAGTTCTTC | CASSQLLAGGSSYNEQFF
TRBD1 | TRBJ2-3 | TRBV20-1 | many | TGCAGTGCAGGACAGGCGAGCACAGATACGCAGTATTTT | CSAGQASTDTQYF
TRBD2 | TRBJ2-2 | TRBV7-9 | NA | TGTGCCAGCAGCCCAGCGGGGGACGCCGGGGAGCTGTTTTTT | CASSPAGDAGELFF
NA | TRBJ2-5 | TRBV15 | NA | TGTGCCACCAGCAGAGTTTTATGGGGCCTTAAAGAGACCCAGTACTTC | CATSRVLWGLKETQYF
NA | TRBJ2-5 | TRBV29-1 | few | TGCAGCGTTGAACTTTCAGACCCTGGGGAGACCCAGTACTTC | CSVELSDPGETQYF
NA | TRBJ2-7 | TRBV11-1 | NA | TGTGCCAGCAGCTTAGCGCGATTTCGGCGGCGACTTCAGGACGACGAGCAGTACTTC | CASSLARFRRRLQDDEQYF
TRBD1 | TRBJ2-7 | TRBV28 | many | TGTGCCAGCAGGGAGACAGGGGGGTACGAGCAGTACTTC | CASRETGGYEQYF
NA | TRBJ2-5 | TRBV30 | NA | TGTGCCTGGAGTGGTGGGTACCAAGAGACCCAGTACTTC | CAWSGGYQETQYF
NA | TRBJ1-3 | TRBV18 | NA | TGTGCCAGCTCACCAAGACGGGACTCTGGAAACACCATATATTTT | CASSPRRDSGNTIYF
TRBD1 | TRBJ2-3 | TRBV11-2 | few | TGTGCCAGCAGCATCGGGACAGGGACCACAGATACGCAGTATTTT | CASSIGTGTTDTQYF
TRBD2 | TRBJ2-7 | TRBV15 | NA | TGTGCCACCAGCAGGGGGACTAGCGGGAGGAGGGACGAGCAGTACTTC | CATSRGTSGRRDEQYF
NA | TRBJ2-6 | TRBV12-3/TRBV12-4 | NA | TGTGCCAGCACCCTTCTGAGGGGATCTGGGGCCAACGTCCTGACTTTC | CASTLLRGSGANVLTF
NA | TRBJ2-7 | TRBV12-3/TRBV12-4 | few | TGTGCCAGCAGTTCCCGGGACCGGTCTACGAAGCAGTACTTC | CASSSRDRSTKQYF
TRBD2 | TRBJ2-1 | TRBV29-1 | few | TGCAGCCCCAAGGGTGTCCTAGCGGGCCGATCCTACAATGAGCAGTTCTTC | CSPKGVLAGRSYNEQFF
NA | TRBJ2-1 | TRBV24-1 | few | TGTGCCACCAGTGATTACGTCTTTGGTAGCGGAAGCTCCTACAATGAGCAGTTCTTC | CATSDYVFGSGSSYNEQFF
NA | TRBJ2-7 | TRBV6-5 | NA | TGTGCCAGCAGTTACGGGTTCCCGAGGGACGAGCAGTACTTC | CASSYGFPRDEQYF
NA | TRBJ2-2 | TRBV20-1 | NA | TGCATTGCGGGGCTGGGGGCGGGCGGGGAGCTGTTTTTT | CIAGLGAGGELFF
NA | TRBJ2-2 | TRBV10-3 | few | TGTGCCATCACCGGGACCCAACCCGGGGAGCTGTTTTTT | CAITGTQPGELFF
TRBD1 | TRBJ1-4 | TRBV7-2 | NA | TGTGCCAGCAGCCCGGACAGGGCCCTGGGAGAAAAACTGTTTTTT | CASSPDRALGEKLFF
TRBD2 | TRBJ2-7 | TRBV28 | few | TGTGCCAGCAGTTCCGGACTAGTCCGGCTCTCCTACGAGCAGTACTTC | CASSSGLVRLSYEQYF
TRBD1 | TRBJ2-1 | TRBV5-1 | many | TGCGCCAGCAGCTGGAGGACAGGGGAGACCTACAATGAGCAGTTCTTC | CASSWRTGETYNEQFF
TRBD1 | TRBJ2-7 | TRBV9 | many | TGTGCCAGCAGCGCCACATCAGGACAGGGCTACGAGCAGTACTTC | CASSATSGQGYEQYF
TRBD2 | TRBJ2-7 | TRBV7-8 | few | TGTGCCAGCAACTTCTTAGCGGGGGACTACGAGCAGTACTTC | CASNFLAGDYEQYF
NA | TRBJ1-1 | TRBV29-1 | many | TGCAGCGTCCGGGGGGCTCGCAACACTGAAGCTTTCTTT | CSVRGARNTEAFF
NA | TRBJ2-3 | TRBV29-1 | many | TGCAGCTTACTGCGCAGGGGGGATATATCAGATACGCAGTATTTT | CSLLRRGDISDTQYF
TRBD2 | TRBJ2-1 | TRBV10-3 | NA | TGTGCCATCAAAGCGGGAACTGTTAGCTCCTACAATGAGCAGTTCTTC | CAIKAGTVSSYNEQFF
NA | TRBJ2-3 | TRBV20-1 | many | TGCAGTGCTAGGTCTTTCCCCACAGATACGCAGTATTTT | CSARSFPTDTQYF
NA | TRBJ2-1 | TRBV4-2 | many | TGTGCCAGCAGCCAAGACTGGGTAACGTTTCCTGAGCAGTTCTTC | CASSQDWVTFPEQFF
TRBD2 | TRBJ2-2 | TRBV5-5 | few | TGTGCCAGCAGCTCCCCAGCGGGAGTCGGCCCCGGGGAGCTGTTTTTT | CASSSPAGVGPGELFF
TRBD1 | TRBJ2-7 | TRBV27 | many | TGTGCCACCCGCCGACAGGGGGCCTCATCTTTGTCCGAGCAGTACTTC | CATRRQGASSLSEQYF
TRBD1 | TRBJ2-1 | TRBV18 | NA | TGTGCCAGCACAAACAACCTACAGGGGGATGAGCAGTTCTTC | CASTNNLQGDEQFF
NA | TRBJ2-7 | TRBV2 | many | TGTGCCAGCCGGGGGGCCGATTCCTACGAGCAGTACTTC | CASRGADSYEQYF
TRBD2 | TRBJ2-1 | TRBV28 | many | TGTGCCAGCAGTTTAGAGAGACTAGCGGGAGTAAGCTGTGAGCAGTTCTTC | CASSLERLAGVSCEQFF
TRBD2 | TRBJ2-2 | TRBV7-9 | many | TGTGCCAGCAGCCCTAGCGGGAGAGAGGAGCTGTTTTTT | CASSPSGREELFF
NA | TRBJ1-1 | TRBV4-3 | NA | TGCGCCAGCAGCCAAGACCCCGGGGGGGCACCCATTTTAAACACTGAAGCTTTCTTT | CASSQDPGGAPILNTEAFF
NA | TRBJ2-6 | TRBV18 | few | TGTGCCAGCTCACTTCGTGAGGCGTCTGGGGCCAACGTCCTGACTTTC | CASSLREASGANVLTF
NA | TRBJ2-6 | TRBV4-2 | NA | TGTGCCAGCAGCCCCGGGATAGCGGAGCACTCTGGGGCCAACGTCCTGACTTTC | CASSPGIAEHSGANVLTF
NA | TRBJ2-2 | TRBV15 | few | TGTGCCACCACCCCGAAGTTGTACACCGGGGAGCTGTTTTTT | CATTPKLYTGELFF